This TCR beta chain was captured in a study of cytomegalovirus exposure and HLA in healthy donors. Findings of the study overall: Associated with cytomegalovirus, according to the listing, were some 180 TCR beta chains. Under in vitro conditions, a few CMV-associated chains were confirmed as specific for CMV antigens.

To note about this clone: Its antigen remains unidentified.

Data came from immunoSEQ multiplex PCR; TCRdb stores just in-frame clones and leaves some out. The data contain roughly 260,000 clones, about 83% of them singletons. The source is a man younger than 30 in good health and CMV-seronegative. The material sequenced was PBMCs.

Here the CDR3 reads CASSGGVGYTF. CDR3 sequence (DNA): TGCGCCAGCAGCGGAGGGGTCGGCTACACCTTC. The chain has TRBV5-1 and TRBJ1-2; D is possibly TRBD1 (5 bases). Per germline, CDR1 SGHRS and CDR2 YFSETQ. This CDR3 has 11 residues. Trimming removed 4 bases at V and 8 bases at J, with 9 bases between. Full variable domain (outside the CDR3, taken from reference TRBV5-1 and TRBJ1-2): KAGVTQTPRYLIKTRGQQVTLSCSPISGHRSVSWYQQTPGQGLQFLFEYFSETQRNKGNFPGRFSGRQFSNSRSEMNVSTLELGDSALYLCASSGGVGYTFGSGTRLTVV.